This T cell receptor (beta chain) is from a study of T cells in women clearing cervical HPV infection. At the level of the study: Case blood drawn at lesion detection; control blood after infection cleared.

Turning to this clone: The CDR3 end lies 3 residues beyond the end of the read and is filled in from the germline J gene.

Assay used: immunoSEQ multiplex PCR; TCRdb lists only in-frame clones, some missing. The data show tens of thousands of clones, and the top ten clones hold 7% to 9.5%. Germline V lookup: CDR1 SGHRS, CDR2 YFSETQ. Trimming took off 0 bases at V and 4 bases at J, with 10 bases between the two ends. The CDR3 runs 14 residues. This sequence originates from a woman aged 18-70 years with a cervical HPV16 infection that either progressed to CIN3+ or cleared (not recorded which). Sample: blood buffy coat. This chain connects TRBV5-1 to TRBJ1-1; no reliable D call. CDR3 DNA (partial): TGCGCCAGCAGCTTGGAATCGGGGATCACTGAA. Its translation: CASSLESGITE. The CDR3 in its entirety is CASSLESGITEAFF.